This T cell receptor (beta chain) was sequenced for a study of cytomegalovirus exposure and HLA in healthy donors. Whole-study findings and limits: According to the study, 160 or so TCR beta chains were cytomegalovirus-associated. A later analysis revealed that TCR association rates differed between HLA loci, peaking at DRB1 and bottoming out at HLA-C. Common viral pathogens were later found to be apparently linked to several of the most significant clusters.

Of note for this clone: The antigen is not known.

Trimming removed 4 bases from V and 0 bases from J; junction bases left unmatched: 3. Germline V CDR1 and CDR2: SGHAT, FQNNGV. This CDR3 has 16 amino acids. PCR used 60 Vbeta primers and 13 Jbeta primers. The method was immunoSEQ multiplex PCR; TCRdb's version includes in-frame clones alone and lacks a portion of them. The data hold about 190,000 clones, with about four fifths observed a single time. The clonotype comes from a man aged 25 to 45 in good health and CMV-seropositive. This chain connects TRBV11-2 to TRBJ1-5, with 10 nucleotides matching TRBD1. The sequencing sample was made of PBMCs. In nucleotides, the CDR3 is TGTGCCAGCAGCTCCGACAGGGGGCGTAGCAATCAGCCCCAGCATTTT. Translation: CASSSDRGRSNQPQHF.